These 24 T cell receptor beta chains were sequenced from one sample in a study of blood T cells in healthy people across ages. PCR was performed a second time for about 7 to 12 cycles using a sample-barcoded 5' primer and a J-beta primer mix. TCRdb independently ran MiXCR on the 5' RACE reads; one entry per CDR3 protein. Here the sample spans roughly 860,000 distinct CDR3 sequences, under 80% being singletons. Sequenced input: blood. All receptors come from a man aged 25-45 years in good health.

A few counts support this clonotype. The chain is built from TRBV29-1 and TRBJ2-1; 9 positions match TRBD2. V trimming: 4 bases; J trimming: 6 bases; junction bases outside the gene matches: 19. CDR1 is SQVTM and CDR2 is ANQGSEA in the germline V gene. This CDR3 has 18 amino acids. CDR3 loop: CSVALGASGVLRANEQFF. The CDR3 bases are TGCAGCGTTGCCCTGGGGGCTAGCGGGGTCCTTAGGGCCAATGAGCAGTTCTTC.

The rearrangement joins TRBV6-5 to TRBJ1-4, with D possibly being TRBD1 (5 bases). V lost 5 bases and J lost 7, with 17 bases in between. The germline V gene has CDR1 MNHEY and CDR2 SVGAGI. This CDR3 contains 15 residues. CDR3 nucleotides: TGTGCCAGCAGTCATACGGGGGGTGTGAGTGAAAAACTGTTTTTT. This gives the protein CASSHTGGVSEKLFF.

This rearrangement joins TRBV20-1 to TRBJ2-5; D perhaps matches TRBD1 (6 bases). The CDR3 extends over 12 amino acids. CDR1 DFQATT and CDR2 SNEGSKA come from the germline V gene (reference sequence). The V end was cut by 5 bases, the J end by 11 bases, with 18 bases between. The CDR3 DNA reads TGCAGTGCTGACAGGAGCCTAGGCGGGCAGTACTTC. It is translated as CSADRSLGGQYF.

The chain joins TRBV4-3 to TRBJ2-5, with D perhaps matching TRBD1 (5 bases). The CDR3 has 14 residues. Trimming took 4 bases from V and 2 from J, leaving 11 bases between them. The germline CDR1 and CDR2 sequences are LGHNA and YSLEER. DNA for the CDR3: TGCGCCAGCAGCCTGGACACTAAACAAGAGACCCAGTACTTC. Its protein product is CASSLDTKQETQYF.

The chain joins TRBV7-9 to TRBJ1-2; D not certain. Germline-derived CDR1 and CDR2 are SEHNR and FQNEAQ (reference sequence). The V gene lost 5 bases and the J gene lost 1 base, with 11 bases spanning the gap. The CDR3 runs to 14 residues. The CDR3 protein is CASSNYTHNYGYTF. The DNA for the CDR3 is TGTGCCAGCAGCAACTATACACATAACTATGGCTACACCTTC. The full variable domain, in which reference TRBV7-9 and TRBJ1-2 provide the parts outside the CDR3, is DTGVSQNPRHKITKRGQNVTFRCDPISEHNRLYWYRQTLGQGPEFLTYFQNEAQLEKSRLLSDRFSAERPKGSFSTLEIQRTEQGDSAMYLCASSNYTHNYGYTFGSGTRLTVV.

There are a few counts of this clonotype. This rearrangement joins TRBV9 to TRBJ2-7, with D perhaps matching TRBD2 (6 bases). The CDR3 covers 14 residues. V lost 3 bases, J lost 3 bases, and 13 bases lay in between. Germline loops: CDR1 SGDLS, CDR2 YYNGEE. This chain's CDR3 is CASSATGGVYEQYF. DNA for the CDR3: TGTGCCAGCAGCGCCACAGGCGGGGTCTACGAGCAGTACTTC.

This clonotype was seen a few times. The chain employs TRBV5-1 and TRBJ1-2; 9 nucleotides agree with TRBD1. In germline, CDR1 is SGHRS, CDR2 YFSETQ. Unmatched junction bases numbered 6, after V lost 3 bases and J lost 6 bases. The CDR3 covers 14 residues. The CDR3 bases are TGCGCCAGCAGCTCCTCCGGGACAGGGAATGGCTACACCTTC. It translates to CASSSSGTGNGYTF.

V usage is TRBV6-5 and J usage is TRBJ2-5; D remains ambiguous. Trimming removed 6 bases from V and 11 bases from J, with 19 bases in between. CDR3 size: 13 residues. Germline V gene sequence: CDR1 MNHEY, CDR2 SVGAGI. The CDR3: CASRRGRISVQYF. In DNA, the CDR3 is TGTGCCAGCAGAAGAGGCAGGATTAGTGTGCAGTACTTC.

The rearrangement joins TRBV4-2 to TRBJ2-3, with D tentatively TRBD2 (5 bases). Germline V lookup: CDR1 LGHNA, CDR2 YNFKEQ. Trimming took off 4 bases at V and 0 bases at J, with 11 bases between the two ends. The CDR3 totals 15 residues. The CDR3 DNA reads as TGTGCCAGCAGCCGTGGACTGTTTAGCACAGATACGCAGTATTTT. It is translated as CASSRGLFSTDTQYF.

The chain links TRBV6-2 or TRBV6-3 to TRBJ2-1; 9 bases line up with TRBD1. V shed 4 bases, J shed 2 bases, and the junction held 6 bases outside the gene matches. The CDR3 sequence is 16 residues long. In germline, CDR1 is MNHEY, CDR2 SVGEGT. The CDR3 DNA reads TGTGCCAGCAGTTCCCGGACAGGGGCCACCTACAATGAGCAGTTCTTC. Translated, it gives CASSSRTGATYNEQFF.

Comments on this clonotype: One junction end disagrees with the germline gene, perhaps due to a read error. This chain uses TRBV3-1 with TRBJ2-3; D unresolved. CDR3 length: 13 residues. Germline lookup yields CDR1 LGHDT and CDR2 YNNKEL (reference sequence). The CDR3 nucleotides are TGTGCCAGCAGCCCCCGGGTGGCAGATATGCAGTATTTT. Translated, it gives CASSPRVADMQYF.

This clonotype was seen a handful of times. J is TRBJ2-1 and V is TRBV29-1; 8 positions agree with TRBD1. The V gene's germline CDR1 is SQVTM and CDR2 ANQGSEA. V shed 5 bases and J 4 bases; nucleotides not matched to a gene: 4. The CDR3 is made up of 13 amino acids. CDR3 sequence: CSVIGTGYNEQFF. The CDR3 bases are TGCAGCGTTATCGGGACAGGTTACAATGAGCAGTTCTTC.

This chain joins TRBV28 and TRBJ2-1; no clear D gene. The ends were cut back, 6 bases at V and 0 bases at J, with 21 bases in the middle. Germline CDR1 MDHEN, CDR2 SYDVKM. CDR3 length equals 18 residues. CDR3 amino acids: CASSPLSGKGYSYNEQFF. CDR3 coding DNA: TGTGCCAGCAGCCCTTTATCGGGTAAGGGCTACTCCTACAATGAGCAGTTCTTC.

The V call is TRBV7-2, the J call TRBJ2-7; D is unresolved. The germline CDR1 and CDR2 sequences are SGHTA and FQGNSA. The germline V and J ends were trimmed by 5 bases and 0 bases, with 17 bases remaining between them. This CDR3 is 16 amino acids long. The CDR3: CASSPDGSQRSYEQYF. Written as DNA, the CDR3 is TGTGCCAGCAGCCCGGACGGTTCCCAACGCTCCTACGAGCAGTACTTC.

There are a few counts of this clonotype. The chain joins TRBV28 to TRBJ2-7, with 9 bases identical to TRBD1. The CDR3 length is 15 residues. Looked up from germline, CDR1 is MDHEN and CDR2 is SYDVKM. V lost 3 bases, J lost 6 bases, and 9 bases stayed unmatched. CDR3 sequence: CASSFGQGFFCEQYF. In DNA form, the CDR3 reads TGTGCCAGCAGTTTCGGACAGGGGTTCTTCTGCGAGCAGTACTTC.

The rearrangement links TRBV4-2 to TRBJ2-3; D gene uncertain. V was shortened by 0 bases and J by 2 bases, with 6 bases between the two germline ends. The CDR3 sequence is 14 residues long. Germline V CDR1 and CDR2: LGHNA, YNFKEQ. The DNA of the CDR3 is TGTGCCAGCAGCCAAGACTCAGACACAGATACGCAGTATTTT. This codes for CASSQDSDTDTQYF.

J is TRBJ2-1 and V is TRBV6-2 or TRBV6-3; no definite D call. Trimming pared 6 bases from V and 13 bases from J, leaving 16 bases between. CDR3 size: 12 residues. The V gene's germline CDR1 is MNHEY and CDR2 SVGEGT. The CDR3 nucleotides read TGTGCCAGCAGCAACAGCCAAGAGACCCAGTTCTTC. Translating it yields CASSNSQETQFF.

The rearrangement links TRBV11-2 to TRBJ2-3; 7 bases fit TRBD1. V lost 5 bases, J lost 6 bases, and 11 bases stayed unmatched. CDR1 and CDR2 (germline): SGHAT, FQNNGV. CDR3 size: 15 residues. CDR3 residues: CASSPSDRVEDTQYF. The CDR3 nucleotides are TGTGCCAGCAGCCCCAGTGACAGGGTGGAGGATACGCAGTATTTT.

Comments on this clonotype: At one end the junction does not follow the germline gene, possibly because of a read error. CDR3 DNA: TGTGCCAGCAGCACAGGGCCATCCACCTACAATTCACCCCTCCACTTT. Its protein product is CASSTGPSTYNSPLHF. This chain joins TRBV7-3 and TRBJ1-6; D might be TRBD1 (6 bases). Germline values: CDR1 SGHTA, CDR2 FQGTGA. This CDR3 has 16 residues.

The sample holds a few counts of this clonotype. This rearrangement joins TRBV7-3 to TRBJ2-1; D is perhaps TRBD1 (6 bases). The CDR3 covers 14 residues. CDR1 is SGHTA, CDR2 FQGTGA, per germline. The V gene lost 3 bases and the J gene lost 6 bases, with 12 bases spanning the gap. The CDR3 is CASSFRDNFNEQFF. In DNA, the CDR3 is TGTGCCAGCAGCTTCCGGGACAACTTCAATGAGCAGTTCTTC.

The rearrangement joins TRBV7-2 to TRBJ2-7, with 9 bases fitting TRBD2. The J call may be mistaken, given a closer DNA end match to TRBJ2-5. Germline V gene sequence: CDR1 SGHTA, CDR2 FQGNSA. This CDR3 is 18 amino acids long. CDR3 sequence reads: CASSLLEGLAEFQETQYF. Here the CDR3 DNA reads TGTGCCAGCAGCTTACTTGAGGGACTAGCAGAATTCCAAGAGACCCAGTACTTC.

V gene TRBV4-2 combines with J gene TRBJ2-7; D call uncertain. In germline, CDR1 is LGHNA, CDR2 YNFKEQ. CDR3 length: 15 amino acids. V shed 0 bases and J shed 5 bases, with 14 bases lying between them. CDR3 protein: CASSQETQVRDEQYF. CDR3 DNA: TGTGCCAGCAGCCAAGAAACTCAGGTGCGCGACGAGCAGTACTTC.

CDR3 coding DNA: TGTGCCAGCAAAACCGGGACAGCCTACAATGAGCAGTTCTTC. The encoded protein is CASKTGTAYNEQFF. The chain links TRBV2 to TRBJ2-1; 7 nucleotides agree with TRBD1. The CDR3 sequence is 14 residues long. The germline V gene encodes CDR1 SNHLY and CDR2 FYNNEI. J gave up 2 bases and V 7 bases, and 5 bases lay outside the gene matches.

This clonotype was counted only a few times. V gene TRBV11-2 combines with J gene TRBJ2-3; D may correspond to TRBD1 or TRBD2 (5 bases each). Germline V gene sequence: CDR1 SGHAT, CDR2 FQNNGV. The CDR3 runs 14 residues. The V end was cut by 5 bases, the J end by 9 bases, with 18 bases between. Here the CDR3 reads CASSREFSSGTQYF. DNA of the CDR3: TGTGCCAGCAGCCGGGAATTCTCGTCAGGGACGCAGTATTTT.